The sequence of this T cell receptor beta chain was determined in a study of blood T cell repertoires in COVID-19. Study as a whole: Specimens from acute and convalescent COVID-19 originated in the United States, Italy and Spain. T cells, B-cell-depleted T cells, or PBMCs provided the cDNA or gDNA that served as material.

Which cohort a participant joined came from the clinical history participants gave. V was trimmed by 6 bases and J by 0 bases, leaving 23 bases between them. Germline values: CDR1 SNHLY, CDR2 FYNNEI. The CDR3 is made up of 18 amino acids. Clones were sequenced by immunoSEQ multiplex PCR, and TCRdb holds only the in-frame ones, with some missing. The sample includes about 270,000 clones, 65% to 90% seen only once; the top ten take approximately 8.2%. This TCR was sampled from a woman between 45 and 65 years old with acute COVID-19. The material sequenced was PBMCs or T cells enriched from blood (not recorded which). The V and J genes are TRBV2 and TRBJ1-1; weak D call: TRBD1 (6 bases). The CDR3 region is CASRPQGPVSGMNTEAFF. The CDR3 DNA is TGTGCCAGCAGGCCACAGGGCCCAGTATCTGGCATGAACACTGAAGCTTTCTTT.